A selection of T cell receptor beta chains follows, all from one sample in a study of breast tumors, draining lymph nodes, adjacent tissues. One entry per CDR3 protein results from TCRdb running MiXCR on the multiplex PCR reads. The profile shows fewer than 200,000 distinct CDR3 sequences, 33% of them singletons. The sequenced sample was axillary lymph node tissue. The source of these receptors is a female donor with breast cancer. Some clones in this sample may be carry-over from other donors' samples. Both conserved end residues are part of each CDR3. A D gene is named only where the DNA matches it firmly.

CDR3,V,D
CASSLIGTSGTGELFF,TRBV11-2,TRBD2
CAITPGLAGRGVAYNEQFF,TRBV10-3,TRBD2
CASSEGGGQGNDEQYF,TRBV2,TRBD1
CATKDGYNEQFF,TRBV24-1,-
CASRLGLAGGPNEQFF,TRBV10-2,TRBD2
CASSIGLGRGFEQFF,TRBV19,TRBD1
CASSHGTADTDTQYF,TRBV6-5,TRBD1
CAGGRSYEQYF,TRBV19,-
CASSLRVMDVYEQYF,TRBV7-6,-
CSASFAGLINEQFF,TRBV20-1,-
CASSLSGLGRWNQPLHF,TRBV2,-
CASRPNRRQGLPKTNEKLFF,TRBV6-5,TRBD1
CASSLRGNTGELFF,TRBV7-9,-
CASSKQGSTDTQYF,TRBV6-5,-
CATSQGGNYGYTF,TRBV15,TRBD1
CASSPSLTSGSTDTQYF,TRBV4-2,TRBD2
CATSDSVRGDTQYF,TRBV24-1,-
CASSLAGRVTDTQYF,TRBV5-1,-
CASSLGAGGETQYF,TRBV7-3,-
CTTGNYSTDTQYF,TRBV18,-
CATSELHRDRGIRDYGYTF,TRBV24-1,TRBD1
CATSDHTSAEGGELFF,TRBV24-1,TRBD2
CASSQANRGSGGAGHEQYF,TRBV6-1,TRBD2
CSALAREQGNQPQHF,TRBV20-1,-
CASSLTLRGHADTGELFF,TRBV5-1,TRBD1
CASSSTGGVDGYTF,TRBV19,TRBD1
CASSWRLGLLSEQFF,TRBV6-2/TRBV6-3,-
CASSLVGQGYNSPLHF,TRBV5-1,-
CASSHTGAGVGETQYF,TRBV7-2,-
CASSPGGGASYEQYF,TRBV12-3/TRBV12-4,-
CGSSLTGNYGCTF,TRBV7-2,-
CASSVYGGNSPLHF,TRBV6-4,-
CASSLGLQDPHGYTF,TRBV7-9,-
CASSLVWRSTGEPFF,TRBV7-8,-
CASSPRQGALTGELFF,TRBV7-6,TRBD1
CASSQEGGPYSNQPQHF,TRBV4-1,-
CASSQGGGGSNQPQHF,TRBV7-9,-
CSALLAGAPNTQYF,TRBV20-1,TRBD2
CASSRDRAYGYTF,TRBV5-1,TRBD1
CASSELGSNQPQHF,TRBV25-1,-
CASSLAGGGGGQHF,TRBV7-9,-
CSAWGSGGYEQYF,TRBV20-1,TRBD2
CASSVRRTGGASYNEQFF,TRBV9,TRBD2
CSARSQGGANEKLFF,TRBV20-1,-
CASSTWTSGRIYNEQFF,TRBV7-2,TRBD2
CASSRGNTGELFF,TRBV19,-
CAISESTGGAFF,TRBV10-3,-
CASSLTSGSLGYNEQFF,TRBV12-3/TRBV12-4,TRBD2
CASGGLFSTDTQYF,TRBV27,-
CSAAIAGGAENTQYF,TRBV20-1,TRBD2